Following are 23 T cell receptor beta chains from one sample sequenced in a study of blood T cell repertoires in COVID-19. Sequenced by immunoSEQ multiplex PCR; TCRdb stores in-frame clones only, minus some. The data show approximately 330,000 clones, 89% seen once. The sequencing input was PBMCs or T cells enriched from blood (not recorded which). Receptors originate from a woman aged 25 to 39 who had recovered from COVID-19.

In nucleotides, the CDR3 is TGTGCCAGCAGTGCTCTAGCGGGACGCACGACCGGGGAGCTGTTTTTT. Its protein is CASSALAGRTTGELFF. J is TRBJ2-2 and V is TRBV6-1; 9 positions agree with TRBD2. The CDR3 contains 16 residues. The J segment lost 5 bases and the V segment lost 4 bases, leaving 8 bases of the junction unmatched. The germline V gene has CDR1 MNHNS and CDR2 SASEGT.

The V gene is TRBV11-2, the J gene TRBJ1-5; 9 bases align to TRBD1. Germline V gene data show CDR1 as SGHAT and CDR2 as FQNNGV. The CDR3 contains 15 residues. With 3 bases clipped from V and 4 bases from J, the junction kept 4 bases outside the gene matches. CDR3: CASSLDRGGNQPQHF. DNA for the CDR3: TGTGCCAGCAGCTTGGACAGGGGAGGAAATCAGCCCCAGCATTTT.

For the CDR3, the DNA is TGCGCCAGCAGTCTAACGGAATCTAGCGGGAGTTGGAATGAGCAGTTCTTC. This translates into CASSLTESSGSWNEQFF. V is TRBV4-1 and J is TRBJ2-1; 10 nucleotides agree with TRBD2. CDR3 length: 17 residues. CDR1 and CDR2 from the germline V gene are MGHRA and YSYEKL. V gave up 6 bases and J gave up 7 bases; unmatched junction bases: 15.

The rearrangement joins TRBV7-2 to TRBJ2-7; weak D call: TRBD2 (5 bases). Per the germline V gene, CDR1 is SGHTA and CDR2 is FQGNSA. Trimming cost V 3 bases and J 0 bases, with 9 bases left between them. The CDR3 is made up of 14 amino acids. Here the CDR3 DNA reads TGTGCCAGCAGCTTGGGAGCTAGCTCCTACGAGCAGTACTTC. Its protein product is CASSLGASSYEQYF.

The gene calls are TRBV30 and TRBJ1-4; 9 nucleotides match TRBD1. Germline trimming cut 5 bases from V and 6 bases from J; bases unmatched to any gene: 4. The CDR3 totals 13 residues. Germline lookup yields CDR1 GTSNPN and CDR2 SVGIG (reference sequence). CDR3 nucleotide sequence: TGTGCCTGGCGACAGGGGGGAGATGAAAAACTGTTTTTT. Its protein is CAWRQGGDEKLFF.

CDR3 region: CASSSLDLKHRGYTF. The CDR3 DNA reads as TGTGCCAGCAGTTCCCTCGACCTTAAGCACAGGGGCTACACCTTC. The V and J genes are TRBV27 and TRBJ1-2; tentative D call: TRBD1 (5 bases). The CDR3 consists of 15 residues. The V end was cut by 4 bases, the J end by 8 bases, with 20 bases between. From germline, CDR1 is MNHEY and CDR2 SMNVEV (reference sequence).

This rearrangement joins TRBV21-1 to TRBJ1-5. TRBV21-1 is a pseudogene. This CDR3 has 14 residues. CDR3 DNA: TGTGCCAGCACCCCCGCGGAGGGGAATCAGCCCCAGCATTTT. Translated, it gives CASTPAEGNQPQHF.

The CDR3 DNA is TGTGCCAGCAGTTTCAGGGGGCCGGGGGAGACCCAGTACTTC. This codes for CASSFRGPGETQYF. The genes are TRBV28 and TRBJ2-5; 8 nucleotides align to TRBD1. Trimming took 3 bases from V and 5 from J; bases not matched to a gene: 5. This CDR3 is 14 amino acids long. CDR1 is MDHEN, CDR2 SYDVKM, per germline.

Of note for this clone: Other DNA sequences in this sample translate to the same CDR3. The chain uses TRBV5-6 and TRBJ2-1; 9 bases agree with TRBD2. V lost 2 bases, J lost 1 base, and 4 bases stayed unmatched. Germline V gives CDR1 SGHDT, CDR2 YYEEEE. CDR3 length: 16 amino acids. For the CDR3, the DNA is TGTGCCAGCAGCTTCGGACTAGCGCATTCCTACAATGAGCAGTTCTTC. This translates into CASSFGLAHSYNEQFF.

The gene calls are TRBV7-2 and TRBJ2-5, with a tentative D call TRBD1 (6 bases). The CDR3 covers 14 residues. Germline CDR1 is SGHTA and CDR2 is FQGNSA. Trimming removed 1 base from V and 6 bases from J, with 12 bases in between. CDR3 bases: TGTGCCAGCAGCTTAGTGACGGGGACACAGACCCAGTACTTC. This sequence encodes CASSLVTGTQTQYF.

The chain couples TRBV5-5 to TRBJ2-1; 11 nucleotides match TRBD2. The CDR3 length is 16 residues. V shed 2 bases and J 5 bases; nucleotides not matched to a gene: 6. Per germline, CDR1 SGHKS and CDR2 YYEKEE (reference sequence). Here the CDR3 reads CASSFILAGGHNEQFF. As DNA, the CDR3 is TGTGCCAGCAGCTTTATTCTAGCGGGAGGCCACAATGAGCAGTTCTTC.

This chain uses TRBV9 with TRBJ2-7; perhaps TRBD1 as D (6 bases). Germline lookup yields CDR1 SGDLS and CDR2 YYNGEE. CDR3 length: 15 residues. With 4 bases removed from V and 0 bases from J, the gap between germline ends came to 14 bases. CDR3 coding DNA: TGTGCCAGCAGCCCTTCGAGGGGGAGCTCCTACGAGCAGTACTTC. Protein product: CASSPSRGSSYEQYF.

This clone was recorded only once. V is TRBV18 and J is TRBJ1-5, with D possibly TRBD1 on 6 matching bases. The ends were cut back, 1 base at V and 0 bases at J, with 10 bases in the middle. Germline lookup yields CDR1 KGHSH and CDR2 LQKENI. The CDR3 consists of 16 residues. The CDR3 bases are TGTGCCAGCTCACCACGGACAGCTCATAGCAATCAGCCCCAGCATTTT. Translation: CASSPRTAHSNQPQHF.

The chain is built from TRBV10-3 and TRBJ2-7, with TRBD1 identical over 7 bases. Germline CDR1 reads ENHRY; CDR2 reads SYGVKD. The CDR3 has 13 residues. Trimming removed 11 bases from V and 0 bases from J; junction bases left unmatched: 7. The CDR3 region is CASTGTVSYEQYF. CDR3 nucleotides: TGTGCCTCAACCGGGACAGTCTCCTACGAGCAGTACTTC.

The V and J genes are TRBV5-6 and TRBJ2-2, with D unclear. V lost 0 bases to trimming and J lost 4 bases, with 13 bases between them. Germline V gene lookup returns CDR1 SGHDT and CDR2 YYEEEE. CDR3 length: 16 amino acids. Here the CDR3 DNA reads TGTGCCAGCAGCTTGGCCAGCAGGCCCGGCACCGGGGAGCTGTTTTTT. Translated, it gives CASSLASRPGTGELFF.

This chain joins TRBV20-1 and TRBJ2-1; 11 bases align to TRBD2. CDR1 and CDR2 from the germline V gene are DFQATT and SNEGSKA (reference sequence). This CDR3 has 15 residues. After removal of 3 bases from V and 3 bases from J, the junction contained 4 bases not matched to a gene. CDR3 in amino acids: CSASTGTSGYNEQFF. CDR3 coding DNA: TGCAGTGCTAGTACCGGGACTAGCGGCTACAATGAGCAGTTCTTC.

This chain joins TRBV6-5 and TRBJ2-5, with D perhaps TRBD1 (5 bases). The CDR3 spans 13 residues. Trimming pared 8 bases from V and 1 base from J, leaving 11 bases between. Germline CDR1 reads MNHEY; CDR2 reads SVGAGI. CDR3 DNA sequence: TGTGCCAGCGTAGGGCAGGGCCAAGAGACCCAGTACTTC. It yields the protein CASVGQGQETQYF.

V gene TRBV28 combines with J gene TRBJ1-1, with TRBD1 matching 10 bases. Germline CDR1 MDHEN, CDR2 SYDVKM. The trim removed 6 bases at V and 6 bases at J, leaving 10 bases unmatched. The CDR3 sequence is 15 residues long. In nucleotides, the CDR3 is TGTGCCAGCAGCCCTTCGGGACAGGGGTTCCCTGAAGCTTTCTTT. Its protein product is CASSPSGQGFPEAFF. The entire variable domain, with the rest obtained from reference TRBV28 and TRBJ1-1, is as follows: DVKVTQSSRYLVKRTGEKVFLECVQDMDHENMFWYRQDPGLGLRLIYFSYDVKMKEKGDIPEGYSVSREKKERFSLILESASTNQTSMYLCASSPSGQGFPEAFFGQGTRLTVV.

J is TRBJ1-1 and V is TRBV6-2 or TRBV6-3; TRBD1 is a possible D gene (5 bases). The CDR3 is 14 residues long. Germline V gene lookup returns CDR1 MNHEY and CDR2 SVGEGT. V dropped 6 bases and J dropped 4 bases, with 15 bases sitting between them. The CDR3 bases are TGTGCCAGCAGCTTAGACAGTCAGGGCACTGAAGCTTTCTTT. Its protein product is CASSLDSQGTEAFF.

The chain has TRBV5-1 and TRBJ1-4, with TRBD1 matching 11 bases. The germline V gene has CDR1 SGHRS and CDR2 YFSETQ. The V segment lost 5 bases and the J segment 8 bases; nucleotides outside the gene matches: 11. The CDR3 has 16 amino acids. The CDR3, as DNA: TGCGCCAGCAGTCCTGGGACAGGGGGGTTTGAGGAAAAACTGTTTTTT. This translates into CASSPGTGGFEEKLFF.

The chain uses TRBV7-2 and TRBJ1-5, with D tentatively TRBD1 (6 bases). This CDR3 has 18 amino acids. Trimming removed 3 bases from V and 2 bases from J, with 20 bases in between. Germline V gives CDR1 SGHTA, CDR2 FQGNSA. The CDR3 coding sequence is TGTGCCAGCAGCTTGCCGGGGCCCTCGCAGGGGCGCAATCAGCCCCAGCATTTT. This translates into CASSLPGPSQGRNQPQHF.

The rearrangement uses TRBV24-1 and TRBJ2-1, with D possibly matching TRBD1 (6 bases). This CDR3 spans 13 amino acids. The V gene lost 4 bases and the J gene lost 8 bases, with 11 bases spanning the gap. Germline V gene lookup returns CDR1 KGHDR and CDR2 SFDVKD. CDR3 loop: CATSDRGSDEQFF. The CDR3 DNA reads TGTGCCACCAGTGACAGGGGTAGCGATGAGCAGTTCTTC.

The chain has TRBV6-2 or TRBV6-3 and TRBJ2-5; 10 bases are shared with TRBD2. The V segment lost 4 bases and the J segment 4 bases; nucleotides outside the gene matches: 15. The germline gives CDR1 MNHEY, CDR2 SVGEGT. There are 18 residues in the CDR3. This chain's CDR3 is CASSLPPRLLAGVETQYF. The CDR3 DNA reads as TGTGCCAGCAGTTTACCCCCCCGACTTCTAGCGGGAGTAGAGACCCAGTACTTC.